The 19 T cell receptor beta chains below come from one sample, sequenced in a study of cytomegalovirus exposure and HLA in healthy donors. PCR used 60 Vbeta primers and 13 Jbeta primers. Repertoires were generated with immunoSEQ multiplex PCR, while TCRdb's copy carries only in-frame clones and drops some. The sample carries approximately 180,000 clones, about 12% recorded once. Sample: PBMCs. The receptor source for this set is a man aged 50 to 59 in good health and CMV-seropositive.

This clone was detected only a few times. The chain joins TRBV7-9 to TRBJ2-2; D ambiguous. Deletions cut 3 bases from V and 4 bases from J, with 6 bases between. The CDR3 has 13 amino acids. Looked up from germline, CDR1 is SEHNR and CDR2 is FQNEAQ (reference sequence). In DNA, the CDR3 is TGTGCCAGCAGCTTCGGTCTCACCGGGGAGCTGTTTTTT. Translation: CASSFGLTGELFF.

The genes are TRBV6-6 and TRBJ2-3, with 8 bases matching TRBD1. Germline V gene data show CDR1 as MNHNY and CDR2 as SVGAGI (reference sequence). V dropped 2 bases and J dropped 8; count of bases not matched to a gene: 6. This CDR3 is built from 14 residues. The CDR3 DNA reads TGTGCCAGCAGTTACGCCACAGGGGGAGGTACGCAGTATTTT. Residues: CASSYATGGGTQYF.

The chain links TRBV10-2 to TRBJ1-1, with D uncertain. Trimming left V 7 bases short and J 6 bases short, with 18 bases between. Germline CDR1 and CDR2: WSHSY and SAAADI. CDR3 length: 14 amino acids. The CDR3 region is CASNLPGGGSEAFF. The CDR3 coding sequence is TGCGCCAGCAACCTGCCTGGAGGCGGCTCTGAAGCTTTCTTT.

In this sample, this clone turned up a few times. The chain couples TRBV27 to TRBJ1-4; tentative D call: TRBD1 (6 bases). There are 15 residues in the CDR3. V shed 0 bases and J shed 7 bases, with 12 bases lying between them. Germline V gene data show CDR1 as MNHEY and CDR2 as SMNVEV (reference sequence). CDR3 amino acids: CASSLSRGGGEKLFF. Written as DNA, the CDR3 is TGTGCCAGCAGTTTATCGAGGGGGGGAGGTGAAAAACTGTTTTTT.

V gene TRBV5-1 combines with J gene TRBJ2-5; tentative D call: TRBD2 (6 bases). Trimming left V 4 bases short and J 3 bases short, with 19 bases between. This CDR3 has 16 amino acids. CDR1 SGHRS and CDR2 YFSETQ come from the germline V gene. The CDR3 nucleotides read TGCGCCAGCAGCCCGGGGGTCGGGGTGGGGGAAGAGACCCAGTACTTC. It codes for CASSPGVGVGEETQYF. The full variable domain, completed using reference TRBV5-1 and TRBJ2-5, is KAGVTQTPRYLIKTRGQQVTLSCSPISGHRSVSWYQQTPGQGLQFLFEYFSETQRNKGNFPGRFSGRQFSNSRSEMNVSTLELGDSALYLCASSPGVGVGEETQYFGPGTRLLVL.

Only a few counts were recorded for this clone. This chain's CDR3 is CASSQYTGSYEQYF. The CDR3 DNA follows: TGCGCCAGCAGCCAATATACAGGAAGCTACGAGCAGTACTTC. The chain is built from TRBV4-3 and TRBJ2-7, with a possible D match to TRBD1 (5 bases). Per germline, CDR1 LGHNA and CDR2 YSLEER. The V end was cut by 2 bases, the J end by 3 bases, with 11 bases between. The CDR3 spans 14 residues.

This clone turned up a few times. The chain combines TRBV28 with TRBJ2-7; D is perhaps TRBD2 (6 bases). V was pared by 2 bases and J by 9 bases, with 17 bases between. This CDR3 spans 14 amino acids. Germline CDR1 is MDHEN and CDR2 is SYDVKM. The chain's CDR3 is CASSLGPGGTGQYF. DNA of the CDR3: TGTGCCAGCAGTTTAGGCCCCGGCGGGACCGGGCAGTACTTC. Full variable domain (remainder filled in from reference TRBV28 and TRBJ2-7): DVKVTQSSRYLVKRTGEKVFLECVQDMDHENMFWYRQDPGLGLRLIYFSYDVKMKEKGDIPEGYSVSREKKERFSLILESASTNQTSMYLCASSLGPGGTGQYFGPGTRLTVT.

This clone has more than one count but fewer than ten. The V gene is TRBV27, the J gene TRBJ1-2, with 11 nucleotides matching TRBD1. J gave up 4 bases and V 6 bases, and 4 bases lay outside the gene matches. Germline V gives CDR1 MNHEY, CDR2 SMNVEV (reference sequence). The CDR3 runs to 14 residues. The CDR3 here is CASRRTGGVYGYTF. The CDR3 DNA follows: TGTGCCAGCAGGAGGACAGGGGGCGTCTATGGCTACACCTTC.

This clone was recorded a few times. The J gene is TRBJ2-1, the V gene TRBV29-1; the match to TRBD1 covers 9 bases. Germline V gene data show CDR1 as SQVTM and CDR2 as ANQGSEA. The CDR3 is 13 amino acids. With 3 bases clipped from V and 9 bases from J, the junction kept 6 bases outside the gene matches. The CDR3 DNA follows: TGCAGCGTTGAGAAGATGACAGGGGGTGAGCAGTTCTTC. Translated: CSVEKMTGGEQFF.

This clone turned up a few times. The rearrangement joins TRBV7-9 to TRBJ1-5, with D possibly TRBD1 on 5 matching bases. V was pared by 3 bases and J by 5 bases, with 8 bases between. The length of the CDR3 is 13 residues. Germline V CDR1 and CDR2: SEHNR, FQNEAQ (reference sequence). CDR3 DNA: TGTGCCAGCAGCTTCGAAGGGGATCAGCCCCAGCATTTT. This codes for CASSFEGDQPQHF.

Only a few counts were recorded for this clone. V is TRBV7-9 and J is TRBJ2-4; TRBD2 matches 7 bases. The germline CDR1 and CDR2 sequences are SEHNR and FQNEAQ (reference sequence). Trimming cost V 9 bases and J 4 bases; bases outside gene matches: 9. There are 14 residues in the CDR3. CDR3 bases: TGTGCCAGTAGGGCGGGGGAAACTAAAAACATTCAGTACTTC. It encodes CASRAGETKNIQYF.

Only a few counts were recorded for this clone. V is TRBV30 and J is TRBJ1-5; 8 bases fit TRBD1. This CDR3 is built from 12 residues. Germline V lookup: CDR1 GTSNPN, CDR2 SVGIG (reference sequence). Unmatched junction bases numbered 2, after V lost 2 bases and J lost 8 bases. In DNA form, the CDR3 reads TGTGCCTGGAGTTGGACAGGGAAGCCCCAGCATTTT. Its translation is CAWSWTGKPQHF. The full variable domain, its missing parts supplied by reference TRBV30 and TRBJ1-5, is SQTIHQWPATLVQPVGSPLSLECTVEGTSNPNLYWYRQAAGRGLQLLFYSVGIGQISSEVPQNLSASRPQDRQFILSSKKLLLSDSGFYLCAWSWTGKPQHFGDGTRLSIL.

There are a few counts of this clone. The genes are TRBV9 and TRBJ1-1; D is undetermined. V was shortened by 1 base and J by 8 bases, with 9 bases between the two germline ends. This CDR3 comprises 12 residues. Germline loops: CDR1 SGDLS, CDR2 YYNGEE. This CDR3 reads CASSVKSGEAFF. Written as DNA, the CDR3 is TGTGCCAGCAGCGTAAAGAGCGGGGAAGCTTTCTTT.

V usage is TRBV13 and J usage is TRBJ2-3; D is perhaps TRBD1 (6 bases). V was pared by 0 bases and J by 9 bases, with 13 bases between. Germline lookup yields CDR1 PRHDT and CDR2 FYEKMQ (reference sequence). The length of the CDR3 is 14 residues. In DNA form, the CDR3 reads TGTGCCAGCAGCTTAGGCACAGGGCGTGAGACGCAGTATTTT. Protein: CASSLGTGRETQYF.

The V gene is TRBV9, the J gene TRBJ1-2; TRBD1 might be the D (5 bases). CDR3 size: 12 residues. Germline CDR1 reads SGDLS; CDR2 reads YYNGEE. V shed 2 bases and J shed 9 bases, with 11 bases lying between them. CDR3 bases: TGTGCCAGCAGCGTCGGGGGAAGGAGCTACACCTTC. Translating gives CASSVGGRSYTF.

The chain has TRBV7-2 and TRBJ1-1; the D is unclear. Germline V gene lookup returns CDR1 SGHTA and CDR2 FQGNSA. The CDR3 is 15 residues long. V dropped 1 base and J dropped 4 bases, with 13 bases sitting between them. DNA for the CDR3: TGTGCCAGCAGCTTAGACTCGGGTTGGAGCACTGAAGCTTTCTTT. Translation: CASSLDSGWSTEAFF.

V and J are TRBV14 and TRBJ2-3, with 10 positions matching TRBD2. The germline V gene encodes CDR1 SGHDN and CDR2 FVKESK. The length of the CDR3 is 16 residues. Trimming at V came to 1 base and at J to 6 bases, leaving 7 bases not matched to a gene. The CDR3 protein is CASSQGVAGGRDTQYF. The CDR3 bases are TGTGCCAGCAGCCAAGGGGTAGCGGGGGGCCGTGATACGCAGTATTTT.

The table lists this clone with a few counts. The chain carries TRBV15 and TRBJ1-5, with a weak D call TRBD1 (5 bases). The CDR3 sequence is 14 residues long. The germline V gene encodes CDR1 LNHNV and CDR2 YYDKDF (reference sequence). Trimming shortened V by 5 bases and J by 7 bases, and 15 bases separated the two germline ends. In DNA form, the CDR3 reads TGTGCCACCAGCTGGGAGGGGTTGGGCCAGCCCCAGCATTTT. This gives the protein CATSWEGLGQPQHF. Complete variable domain (other parts from reference TRBV15 and TRBJ1-5): DAMVIQNPRYQVTQFGKPVTLSCSQTLNHNVMYWYQQKSSQAPKLLFHYYDKDFNNEADTPDNFQSRRPNTSFCFLDIRSPGLGDTAMYLCATSWEGLGQPQHFGDGTRLSIL.

The chain has TRBV6-5 and TRBJ1-1; D is ambiguous. Trimming took 5 bases from V and 7 from J, leaving 14 bases between them. The CDR3 has 13 residues. CDR1 MNHEY and CDR2 SVGAGI come from the germline V gene. The CDR3, as DNA: TGTGCCAGCAGTGAGGGCCTCCATGATGAAGCTTTCTTT. The encoded protein is CASSEGLHDEAFF.